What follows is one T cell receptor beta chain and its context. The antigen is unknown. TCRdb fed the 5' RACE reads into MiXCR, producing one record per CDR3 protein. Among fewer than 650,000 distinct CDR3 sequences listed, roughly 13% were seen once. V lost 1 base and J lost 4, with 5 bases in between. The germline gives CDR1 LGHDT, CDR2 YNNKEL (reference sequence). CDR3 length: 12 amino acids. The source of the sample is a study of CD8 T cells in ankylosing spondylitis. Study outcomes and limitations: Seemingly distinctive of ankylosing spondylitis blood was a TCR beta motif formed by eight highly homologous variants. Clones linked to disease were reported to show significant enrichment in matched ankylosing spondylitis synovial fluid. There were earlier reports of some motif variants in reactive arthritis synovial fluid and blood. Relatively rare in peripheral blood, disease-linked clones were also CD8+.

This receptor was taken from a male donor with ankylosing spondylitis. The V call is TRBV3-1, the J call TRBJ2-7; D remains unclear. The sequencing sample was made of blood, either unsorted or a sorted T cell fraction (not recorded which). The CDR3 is CASSQVEYEQYF. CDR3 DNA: TGTGCCAGCAGCCAAGTGGAGTACGAGCAGTACTTC.